Described below is a single TCR beta chain sequence and its context. Germline lookup yields CDR1 SGHRS and CDR2 YFSETQ. The CDR3 totals 15 residues. J was trimmed by 4 bases and V by 0 bases; bases with no gene match: 4. TCRbeta library preparation incorporated unique molecular identifiers. TCRdb recomputed calls from the PCR reads with MiXCR, one row per CDR3 protein. The sample lists about 600,000 distinct CDR3 sequences; roughly a tenth were seen once. The entry originates in a study of T-cell reconstitution after alpha-beta-depleted transplantation in children. This TCR derives from a human donor who donated a stem cell graft to a child with acute myeloid leukemia. The sample consisted of PBMCs from the stem cell graft donor, taken from the stem cell graft. The rearrangement joins TRBV5-1 to TRBJ2-1, with TRBD1 matching 7 bases. Here the CDR3 DNA reads TGCGCCAGCAGCTTGGACAGGGGCGAATACAATGAGCAGTTCTTC. Translated: CASSLDRGEYNEQFF. Using reference TRBV5-1 and TRBJ2-1 for the parts outside the CDR3, the full variable domain is KAGVTQTPRYLIKTRGQQVTLSCSPISGHRSVSWYQQTPGQGLQFLFEYFSETQRNKGNFPGRFSGRQFSNSRSEMNVSTLELGDSALYLCASSLDRGEYNEQFFGPGTRLTVL.